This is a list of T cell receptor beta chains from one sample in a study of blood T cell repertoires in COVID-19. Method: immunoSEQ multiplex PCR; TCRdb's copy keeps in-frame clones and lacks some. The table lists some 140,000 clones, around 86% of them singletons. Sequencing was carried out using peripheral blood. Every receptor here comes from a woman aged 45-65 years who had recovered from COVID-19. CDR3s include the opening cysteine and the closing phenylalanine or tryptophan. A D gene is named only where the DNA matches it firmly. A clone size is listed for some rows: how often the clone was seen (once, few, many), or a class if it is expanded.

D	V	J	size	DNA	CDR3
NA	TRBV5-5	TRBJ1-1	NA	TGTGCCAGCAGCCCCCTAGACACTGAAGCTTTCTTT	CASSPLDTEAFF
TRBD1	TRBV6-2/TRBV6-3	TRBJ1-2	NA	TGTGCCAGCAGTTACTCCCACCTCAGCCAGGGGGACACCTTC	CASSYSHLSQGDTF
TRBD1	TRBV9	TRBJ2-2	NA	TGTGCCAGCAGCTCCCGGTCCGGGACAGGGAGGACCGGGGAGCTGTTTTTT	CASSSRSGTGRTGELFF
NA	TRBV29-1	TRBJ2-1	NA	TGCAGCGTTGTTGGGAGGACGGAAAAATTGTATGAGCAGTTCTTC	CSVVGRTEKLYEQFF
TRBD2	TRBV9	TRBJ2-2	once	TGTGCCAGCAGCCCTACCGGGACTAGCGGGACCGGGGAGCTGTTTTTT	CASSPTGTSGTGELFF
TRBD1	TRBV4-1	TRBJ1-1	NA	TGCGCCAGCAGCCCCCTTCAAGACAGGGCAGGCCAAGCTTTCTTT	CASSPLQDRAGQAFF
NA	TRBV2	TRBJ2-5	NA	TGTGCCAGCAGTCCCACCAGGGGTTATGGGGAGACCCAGTACTTC	CASSPTRGYGETQYF
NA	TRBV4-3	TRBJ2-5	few	TGCGCCAGCAGCCAACGGACCGGGGATAGCGGCGTTGAGACCCAGTACTTC	CASSQRTGDSGVETQYF
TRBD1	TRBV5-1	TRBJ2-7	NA	TGCGCCAGCAGCTTCGGGACAGACCCCTACGAGCAGTACTTC	CASSFGTDPYEQYF
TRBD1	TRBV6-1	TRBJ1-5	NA	TGTGCCAGCAGTGAAGTCCTGGGACAGGGCAATCAGCCCCAGCATTTT	CASSEVLGQGNQPQHF
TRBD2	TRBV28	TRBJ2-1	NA	TGTGCCAGCAGTCGCCTAGCGGCGGGCTACAATGAGCAGTTCTTC	CASSRLAAGYNEQFF
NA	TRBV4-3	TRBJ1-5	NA	TGCGCCAGCAGCCAAATACAGGGTAATCAGCCCCAGCATTTT	CASSQIQGNQPQHF
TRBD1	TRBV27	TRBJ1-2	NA	TGTGCCAGCAGTCCTCGAACAGGGGCGGGTGGCTACACCTTC	CASSPRTGAGGYTF
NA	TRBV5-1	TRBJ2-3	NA	TGCGCCAGCAGCTCGCAGGGGTCAGATACGCAGTATTTT	CASSSQGSDTQYF
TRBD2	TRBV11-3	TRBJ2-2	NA	TGTGCCAGCAGCCCCTGGCTAGCGGGAGCAGCTGGCACCGGGGAGCTGTTTTTT	CASSPWLAGAAGTGELFF
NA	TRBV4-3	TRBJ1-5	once	TGCGCCAGCAGCCAAGAAGTTTACTCCAATCAGCCCCAGCATTTT	CASSQEVYSNQPQHF
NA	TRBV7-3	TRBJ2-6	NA	TGTGCCAGCAGCTTAGCCCCCCTCGGGTCGGTGGGGGCCAACGTCCTGACTTTC	CASSLAPLGSVGANVLTF
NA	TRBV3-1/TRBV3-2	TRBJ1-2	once	TGTGCCAGCAGCCCTTCCCTGACAGGTCAGTTTGAATCCTATGGCTACACCTTC	CASSPSLTGQFESYGYTF
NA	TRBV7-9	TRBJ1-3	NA	TGTGCCAGCAGCCTGACAGGAAACACCATATATTTT	CASSLTGNTIYF
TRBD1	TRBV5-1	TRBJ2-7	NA	TGCGCCAGCAGCCTAAAACTTAGACAGGGAGATGCCTACGAGCAGTACTTC	CASSLKLRQGDAYEQYF
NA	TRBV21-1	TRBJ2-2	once	TGTGCCAGCAGCAATATATCGACTAGCCCCGGGGAGCTGTTTTTT	CASSNISTSPGELFF
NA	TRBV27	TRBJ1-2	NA	TGTGCCAGCAGCCCTAGGGGACTCCGAAACTATGGCTACACCTTC	CASSPRGLRNYGYTF
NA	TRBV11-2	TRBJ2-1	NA	TGTGCCAGCGAAGGGGAATTAAGCAATGAGCAGTTCTTC	CASEGELSNEQFF
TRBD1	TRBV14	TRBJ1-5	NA	TGTGCCAGCCCCCACGGACAGGGGGCGTCTTTCAATCAGCCCCAGCATTTT	CASPHGQGASFNQPQHF
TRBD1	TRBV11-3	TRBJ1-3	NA	TGTGCCAGCAGAACCACAGGGGGAGCTGGAAACACCATATATTTT	CASRTTGGAGNTIYF
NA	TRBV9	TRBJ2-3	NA	TGTGCCAGCACTTACCTAGCGTCGGGGACAGATACGCAGTATTTT	CASTYLASGTDTQYF
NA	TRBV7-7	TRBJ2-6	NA	TGTGCCAGCAGCCCAGGTGGATCTGGGGCCAACGTCCTGACTTTC	CASSPGGSGANVLTF
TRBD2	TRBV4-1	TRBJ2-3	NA	TGCGCCAGCAGCCAAGGAGGGACTACGCCAGATACGCAGTATTTT	CASSQGGTTPDTQYF
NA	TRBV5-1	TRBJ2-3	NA	TGCGCCAGCAGCTTGGGCGTGGATACGCAGTATTTT	CASSLGVDTQYF
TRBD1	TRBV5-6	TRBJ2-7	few	TGTGCCAGCAGCCTCTCCCAGGGACAGGGTTTTTACGAGCAGTACTTC	CASSLSQGQGFYEQYF
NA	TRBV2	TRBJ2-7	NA	TGTGCCAGCAGTCCCCAATACGAGCAGTACTTC	CASSPQYEQYF
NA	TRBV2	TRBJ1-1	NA	TGTGCCACAAGACAGACGAACACTGAAGCTTTCTTT	CATRQTNTEAFF
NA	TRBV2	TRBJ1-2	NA	TGTGCCAGCATTAAGGCAGAGGGTGGCGATGGCTACACCTTC	CASIKAEGGDGYTF
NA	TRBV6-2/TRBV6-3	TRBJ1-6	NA	TGTGCCAGCAGCAACAGGGTTTCACCCCTCCACTTT	CASSNRVSPLHF
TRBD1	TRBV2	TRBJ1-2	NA	TGTGCCAGCAGTGTTCTGAACAGGGGAAGTAGCGGCTACACCTTC	CASSVLNRGSSGYTF
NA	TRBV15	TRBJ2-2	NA	TGTGCCACCAGCAGAGGGCAGAGGGACACCGGGGAGCTGTTTTTT	CATSRGQRDTGELFF
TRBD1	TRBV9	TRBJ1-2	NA	TGTGCCAGCACTCCCCCGAACGCTGACAGGGGGCCCAACTATGGCTACACCTTC	CASTPPNADRGPNYGYTF
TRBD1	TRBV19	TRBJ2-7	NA	TGTGCTGGGTCCCGGGACAGGGGCAGCGAGCAGTACTTC	CAGSRDRGSEQYF
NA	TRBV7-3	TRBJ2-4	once	TGTGCCAGCAGCTCCAATGGGCGGGAAAACATTCAGTACTTC	CASSSNGRENIQYF
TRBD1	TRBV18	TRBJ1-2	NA	TGTGCCAGCTCACCGAGGACAGGGGAAGGCTACACCTTC	CASSPRTGEGYTF
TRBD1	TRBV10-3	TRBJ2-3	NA	TGTGCCATCAGTGGGACCGGGACAGACACAGATACGCAGTATTTT	CAISGTGTDTDTQYF
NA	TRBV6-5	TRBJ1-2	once	TGTGCCAGCAGTTACGGTGGCAGCTATGGCTACACCTTC	CASSYGGSYGYTF
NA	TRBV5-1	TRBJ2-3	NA	TGCGCCAGCAGCTTGGGCGGGGAGAGCACAGATACGCAGTATTTT	CASSLGGESTDTQYF
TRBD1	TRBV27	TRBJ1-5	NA	TGTGCCAGCAGTCCGACAGGGAACAATCAGCCCCAGCATTTT	CASSPTGNNQPQHF
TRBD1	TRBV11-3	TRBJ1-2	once	TGTGCCAGCAGCTACACGGGACAGTCCTATGGCTACACCTTC	CASSYTGQSYGYTF
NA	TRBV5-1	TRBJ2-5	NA	TGCGCCAGCAGCTTGAGCGGCCGCGGGACCCAGTACTTC	CASSLSGRGTQYF
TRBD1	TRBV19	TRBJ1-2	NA	TGTGCCAGTAGTATAGGCTCGGGACAGGCCCGGGGCTATGGCTACACCTTC	CASSIGSGQARGYGYTF
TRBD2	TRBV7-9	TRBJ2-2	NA	TGTGCCAGCAGCTCGGGACTAGCTGCCACCGGGGAGCTGTTTTTT	CASSSGLAATGELFF
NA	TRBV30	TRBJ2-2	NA	TGTGCCTGGACTACCCCACCGTTGGTTACCGGGGAGCTGTTTTTT	CAWTTPPLVTGELFF
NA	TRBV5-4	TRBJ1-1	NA	TGTGCCAGCACCCTTGGGCGGAACACTGAAGCTTTCTTT	CASTLGRNTEAFF
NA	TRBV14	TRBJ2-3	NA	TGTGCCAGCAGCCAAGCAGGGACAGATACGCAGTATTTT	CASSQAGTDTQYF
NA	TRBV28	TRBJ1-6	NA	TGTGCCAGCGGGGGAGGGAATTCACCCCTCCACTTT	CASGGGNSPLHF
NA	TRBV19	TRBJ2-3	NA	TGTGCCAGTAGCCGAACCTCGACTCACCGGAGGGCAGATACGCAGTATTTT	CASSRTSTHRRADTQYF
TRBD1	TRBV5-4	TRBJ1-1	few	TGTGCCAGCAGCTTGTGGACAGGGAACACTGAAGCTTTCTTT	CASSLWTGNTEAFF
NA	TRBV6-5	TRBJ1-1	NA	TGTGCCAGCAGCCGTTCCACTGAAGCTTTCTTT	CASSRSTEAFF
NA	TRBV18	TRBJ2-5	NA	TGTGCCAGCTCACTACAGGGAACCGGGACTACCAAAGAGACCCAGTACTTC	CASSLQGTGTTKETQYF